Below, one T cell receptor beta chain is given with its context. Antigen: not known. TCRdb re-called the reads through MiXCR, storing one row per CDR3 protein. The sample contains 400,000 to 600,000 distinct CDR3 sequences, roughly 43% of which appear only once. These data originate in a study of T cell repertoires in cytomegalovirus infection. The V end was cut by 5 bases, the J end by 4 bases, with 12 bases between. The CDR3 is made up of 14 amino acids. The germline gives CDR1 SEHNR, CDR2 FQNEAQ (reference sequence). The specimen comprised cultured PBMCs, sampled from culture after CMV antigen stimulation. The rearrangement uses TRBV7-9 and TRBJ1-5; D is unresolved. The TCR was taken from a human donor in good health (CMV status not recorded). Some clones in this sample may be carry-over from other donors' samples. The CDR3 here is CASSPDLGNQPQHF. The CDR3 DNA reads TGTGCCAGCAGCCCAGACCTGGGGAATCAGCCCCAGCATTTT.